This T cell receptor (beta chain) was captured in a study of blood T cell repertoires in COVID-19. The table came from immunoSEQ multiplex PCR; TCRdb's copy has only in-frame clones and leaves some out. The repertoire includes more than 200,000 clones, around 90% of them detected once, and around 5.1% sits in the top ten. The CDR3 length is 21 residues. This receptor was identified in an older woman with COVID-19, enrolled during active disease. Specimen: peripheral blood. The chain combines TRBV21-1 with TRBJ1-6; the table's D call, TRBD1, has no DNA check behind it. TRBV21-1 is a pseudogene segment. The CDR3: CASTPLGQVNPPLPPFLVLHF. The CDR3 nucleotides read TGTGCCAGCACCCCCCTAGGACAGGTTAATCCACCTCTCCCCCCATTTCTGGTCCTCCACTTT.